This T cell receptor (beta chain) stems from a study of cytomegalovirus exposure and HLA in healthy donors. At the level of the study: An early data release held around 80 million unique TCRs from HLA-typed donors.

PCR amplification relied on 60 Vbeta primers (plus 13 Jbeta primers). Original data processing: Later, 65 million to 85 million unique TCR beta chains were counted in an analysis, and roughly 11 million of them were shared. Libraries were prepared by immunoSEQ multiplex PCR; TCRdb keeps only in-frame clonotypes and omits some of them. Clone size and the V and J calls come from that table; the DNA yielded D and trimming. The data hold 150,000 to 200,000 clones, with roughly 80% observed a single time. The germline V gene has CDR1 SEHNR and CDR2 FQNEAQ (reference sequence). The CDR3 loop spans 15 amino acids. V lost 2 bases and J lost 3, with 14 bases in between. Study-wide points: TCR beta V- and J-gene trimming was later associated with a missense DCLRE1C variant. Researchers had no immune exposure information except CMV serostatus available.

As regards this clone: Antigen specificity is unknown.

The chain links TRBV7-9 to TRBJ2-7, with D possibly matching TRBD2 (7 bases). This clonotype was sampled from a young woman in good health and CMV-seronegative. Sequenced: PBMCs. The CDR3 region is CASSLKGGPNYEQYF. DNA for the CDR3: TGTGCCAGCAGCTTAAAGGGGGGGCCCAACTACGAGCAGTACTTC.